The 7 T cell receptor beta chains below come from one sample, sequenced in a study of T-cell memory formation after mild COVID-19. A single record per CDR3 protein comes from TCRdb applying MiXCR to the 5' RACE reads. The table includes 55,000 to 75,000 distinct CDR3 sequences, 28% detected once. The specimen sequenced was PBMCs or a T cell subset sorted from them (not recorded which). The source is a man younger than 35 who had mild COVID-19 (a few samples of this study predate the infection). Cell type and time point are not known.

The chain carries TRBV29-1 and TRBJ2-7, with TRBD1 as a possible D gene (6 bases). CDR1 SQVTM and CDR2 ANQGSEA come from the germline V gene. This CDR3 is built from 13 residues. V lost 7 bases to trimming and J lost 0 bases, with 13 bases between them. This CDR3 reads CSARTGRSYEQYF. The CDR3 bases are TGCAGCGCCCGAACAGGGCGCTCCTACGAGCAGTACTTC.

V is TRBV21-1 and J is TRBJ2-5. TRBV21-1 is described as a pseudogene. The CDR3 consists of 15 residues. CDR3 nucleotides: TGTGCCAGCAGCACCCCGAAGGGTATTCAAGAGACCCAGTACTTC. This codes for CASSTPKGIQETQYF.

This sequence joins TRBV19 and TRBJ1-1; D unclear. CDR1 is LNHDA, CDR2 SQIVND, per germline (reference sequence). The CDR3 runs 13 residues. V was trimmed by 4 bases and J by 0 bases, leaving 6 bases between them. The CDR3 loop is CASSTTMNTEAFF. The CDR3 region has the DNA TGTGCCAGTAGTACCACAATGAACACTGAAGCTTTCTTT.

The chain carries TRBV7-9 and TRBJ1-1; TRBD1 might be the D (5 bases). The germline V and J ends were trimmed by 1 base and 6 bases, with 9 bases remaining between them. CDR1 SEHNR and CDR2 FQNEAQ come from the germline V gene (reference sequence). The CDR3 sequence is 13 residues long. CDR3 protein: CASSLDQGPEAFF. As DNA, the CDR3 is TGTGCCAGCAGCTTAGATCAGGGCCCTGAAGCTTTCTTT.

The chain couples TRBV10-3 to TRBJ2-7; tentatively, D is TRBD1 (6 bases). Germline CDR1 is ENHRY and CDR2 is SYGVKD. Trimming cost V 0 bases and J 0 bases, with 12 bases left between them. CDR3 size: 16 residues. The CDR3: CAISESGALSSYEQYV. CDR3 sequence (DNA): TGTGCCATCAGTGAGTCGGGGGCCCTAAGCTCCTACGAGCAGTACGTC.

The chain uses TRBV19 and TRBJ2-3; 11 bases agree with TRBD2. CDR1 is LNHDA, CDR2 SQIVND, per germline (reference sequence). CDR3 size: 15 residues. V shed 6 bases, J shed 4 bases, and the junction held 6 bases outside the gene matches. Here the CDR3 reads CASRKTSGASDTQYF. The CDR3 bases are TGTGCCAGTAGGAAGACTAGCGGGGCCTCAGATACGCAGTATTTT.

V gene TRBV20-1 combines with J gene TRBJ2-5; 7 nucleotides match TRBD1. Germline assignment: CDR1 DFQATT and CDR2 SNEGSKA (reference sequence). The CDR3 consists of 18 residues. With V trimmed by 2 bases and J by 0 bases, 15 bases remained unmatched. This CDR3 is CSARLYFSTQGYQETQYF. CDR3 nucleotides: TGCAGTGCTAGACTGTATTTTTCCACACAGGGGTACCAAGAGACCCAGTACTTC.